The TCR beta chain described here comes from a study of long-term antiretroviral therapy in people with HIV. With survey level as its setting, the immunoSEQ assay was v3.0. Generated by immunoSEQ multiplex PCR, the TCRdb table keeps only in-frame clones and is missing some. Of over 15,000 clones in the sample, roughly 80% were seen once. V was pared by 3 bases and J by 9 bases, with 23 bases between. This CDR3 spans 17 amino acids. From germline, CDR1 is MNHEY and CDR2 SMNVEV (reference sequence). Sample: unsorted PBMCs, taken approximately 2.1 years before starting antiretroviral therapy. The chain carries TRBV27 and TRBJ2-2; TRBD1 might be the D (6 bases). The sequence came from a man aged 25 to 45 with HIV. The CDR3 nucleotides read TGTGCCAGCAGTTTGTTGAATCGAGACAGGTTCCTCAGGGAGCTGTTTTTT. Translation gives CASSLLNRDRFLRELFF.